This T cell receptor beta chain is drawn from a study of immune evolution from preneoplasia to lung adenocarcinoma. Study in general: HLA loss of heterozygosity: less than 9% AIS, over 12% MIA, roughly 35% ADC, none AAH.

Each case's diagnosis was confirmed by two pathologists on H&E. TCRdb keeps only in-frame clones here, not all; method: immunoSEQ multiplex PCR. The sample shows some 7,800 clones, roughly 82% of them seen only once. V was pared by 0 bases and J by 5 bases, with 5 bases of the junction left unmatched. Germline V lookup: CDR1 SGHVS, CDR2 FQNEAQ. This CDR3 spans 15 amino acids. The genes are TRBV7-8 and TRBJ2-5, with 8 bases that match TRBD1. Specimen: FFPE minimally invasive lung adenocarcinoma tissue. The clonotype originates from a person between 65 and 80 years old with lung adenocarcinoma. The chain's CDR3 is CASSLAEYRGETQYF. Here the CDR3 DNA reads TGTGCCAGCAGCTTAGCGGAATACAGGGGGGAGACCCAGTACTTC.